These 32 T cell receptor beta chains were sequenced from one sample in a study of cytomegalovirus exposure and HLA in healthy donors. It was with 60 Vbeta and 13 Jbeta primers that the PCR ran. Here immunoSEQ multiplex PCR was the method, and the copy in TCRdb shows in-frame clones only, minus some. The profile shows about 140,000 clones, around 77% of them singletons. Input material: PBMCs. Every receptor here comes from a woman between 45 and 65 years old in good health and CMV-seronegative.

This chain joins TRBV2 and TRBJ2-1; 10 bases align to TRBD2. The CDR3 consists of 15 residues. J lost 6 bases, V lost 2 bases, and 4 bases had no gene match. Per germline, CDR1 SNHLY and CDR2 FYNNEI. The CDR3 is CASSELAGGINEQFF. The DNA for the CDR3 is TGTGCCAGCAGTGAATTAGCGGGGGGAATCAATGAGCAGTTCTTC.

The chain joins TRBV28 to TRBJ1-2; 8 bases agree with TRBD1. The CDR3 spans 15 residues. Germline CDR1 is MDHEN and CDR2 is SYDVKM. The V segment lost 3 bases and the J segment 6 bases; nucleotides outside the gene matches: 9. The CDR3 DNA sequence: TGTGCCAGCAGTTTGTCTTGGGGACAGGCTAATGGCTACACCTTC. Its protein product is CASSLSWGQANGYTF.

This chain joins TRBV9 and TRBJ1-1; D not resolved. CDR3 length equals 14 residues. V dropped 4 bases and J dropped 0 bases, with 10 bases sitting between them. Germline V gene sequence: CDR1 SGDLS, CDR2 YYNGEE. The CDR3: CASSPHRVNTEAFF. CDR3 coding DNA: TGTGCCAGCAGCCCCCATCGGGTGAACACTGAAGCTTTCTTT.

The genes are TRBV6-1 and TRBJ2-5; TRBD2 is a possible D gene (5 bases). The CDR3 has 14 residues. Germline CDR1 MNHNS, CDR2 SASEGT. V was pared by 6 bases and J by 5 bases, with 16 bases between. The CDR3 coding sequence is TGTGCCAGCAGAAAATCGGGATTCCACGAGACCCAGTACTTC. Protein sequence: CASRKSGFHETQYF.

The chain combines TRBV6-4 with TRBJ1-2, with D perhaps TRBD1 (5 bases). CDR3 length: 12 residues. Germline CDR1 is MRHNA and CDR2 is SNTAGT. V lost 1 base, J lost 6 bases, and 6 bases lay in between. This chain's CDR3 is CASSDWGDGYTF. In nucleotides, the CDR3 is TGTGCCAGCAGTGACTGGGGGGATGGCTACACCTTC.

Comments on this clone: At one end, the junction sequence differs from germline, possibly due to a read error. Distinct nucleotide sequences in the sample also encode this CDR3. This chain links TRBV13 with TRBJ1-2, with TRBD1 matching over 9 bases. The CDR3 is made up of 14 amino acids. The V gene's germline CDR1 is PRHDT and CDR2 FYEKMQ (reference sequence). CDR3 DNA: TGTGCCAGCAGCGTGACAGGGGGGTACTACGGCTACACCTTC. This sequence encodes CASSVTGGYYGYTF.

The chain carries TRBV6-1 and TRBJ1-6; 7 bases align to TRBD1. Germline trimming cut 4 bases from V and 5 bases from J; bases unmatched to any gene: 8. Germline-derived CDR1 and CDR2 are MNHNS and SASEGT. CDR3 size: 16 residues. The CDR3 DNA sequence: TGTGCCAGCAGTGTTAACCAGGGGGGTCATAATTCACCCCTCCACTTT. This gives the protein CASSVNQGGHNSPLHF.

The CDR3: CASSLGQVDQPQHF. CDR3 DNA sequence: TGCGCCAGCAGCCTCGGACAGGTTGATCAGCCCCAGCATTTT. V is TRBV5-1 and J is TRBJ1-5; 7 nucleotides match TRBD1. J gave up 5 bases and V 4 bases, and 6 bases lay outside the gene matches. This CDR3 comprises 14 residues. Germline CDR1 reads SGHRS; CDR2 reads YFSETQ.

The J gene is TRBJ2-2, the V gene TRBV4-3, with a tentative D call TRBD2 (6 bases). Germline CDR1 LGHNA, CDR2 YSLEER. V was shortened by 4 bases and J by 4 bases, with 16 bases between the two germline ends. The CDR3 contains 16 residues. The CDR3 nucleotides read TGCGCCAGCAGCCGCGATTTAGTCGGGGGCACCGGGGAGCTGTTTTTT. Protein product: CASSRDLVGGTGELFF.

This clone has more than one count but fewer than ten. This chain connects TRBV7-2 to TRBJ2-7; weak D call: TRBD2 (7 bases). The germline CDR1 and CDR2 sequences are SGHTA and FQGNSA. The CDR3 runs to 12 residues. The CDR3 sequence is CSSGGSPYEQYF. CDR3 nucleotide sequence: TGTTCGTCGGGGGGCTCCCCCTACGAGCAGTACTTC.

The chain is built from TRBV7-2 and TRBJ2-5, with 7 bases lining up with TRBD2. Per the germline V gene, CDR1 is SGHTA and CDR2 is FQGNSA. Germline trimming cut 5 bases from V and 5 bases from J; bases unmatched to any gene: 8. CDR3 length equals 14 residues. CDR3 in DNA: TGTGCCAGCAGCCTCCGACTAGCCGCGGAGACCCAGTACTTC. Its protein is CASSLRLAAETQYF.

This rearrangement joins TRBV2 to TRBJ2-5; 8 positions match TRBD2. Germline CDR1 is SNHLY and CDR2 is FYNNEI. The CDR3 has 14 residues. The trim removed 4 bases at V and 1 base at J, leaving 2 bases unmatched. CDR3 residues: CASSGGTSQETQYF. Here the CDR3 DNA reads TGTGCCAGCAGTGGGGGGACTAGCCAAGAGACCCAGTACTTC.

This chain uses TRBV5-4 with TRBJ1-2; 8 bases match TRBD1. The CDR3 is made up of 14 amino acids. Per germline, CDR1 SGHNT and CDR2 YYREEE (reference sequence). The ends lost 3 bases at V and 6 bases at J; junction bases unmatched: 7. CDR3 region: CASSWTGRQHGYTF. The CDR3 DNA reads TGTGCCAGCAGCTGGACAGGGCGGCAACATGGCTACACCTTC.

The CDR3, as DNA: TGTGCCAGCAGTGTCGACAGGGTGTACGATGGCTACACCTTC. Its protein is CASSVDRVYDGYTF. V is TRBV28 and J is TRBJ1-2; 7 bases match TRBD1. Germline V lookup: CDR1 MDHEN, CDR2 SYDVKM. There are 14 residues in the CDR3. V lost 5 bases, J lost 6 bases, and 9 bases stayed unmatched.

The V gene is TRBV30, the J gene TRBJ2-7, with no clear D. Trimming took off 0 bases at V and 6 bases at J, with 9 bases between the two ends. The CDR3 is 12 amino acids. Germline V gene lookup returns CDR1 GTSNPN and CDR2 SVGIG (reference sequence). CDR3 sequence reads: CAWSVRPGEQYF. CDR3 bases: TGTGCCTGGAGTGTACGACCGGGCGAGCAGTACTTC.

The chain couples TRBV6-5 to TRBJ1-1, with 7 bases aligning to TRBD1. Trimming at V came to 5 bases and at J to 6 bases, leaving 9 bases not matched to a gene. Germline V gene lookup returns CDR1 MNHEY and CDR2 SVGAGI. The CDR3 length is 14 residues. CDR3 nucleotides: TGTGCCAGCAGTACCGACAGGGAGGTGTCTGAAGCTTTCTTT. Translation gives CASSTDREVSEAFF.

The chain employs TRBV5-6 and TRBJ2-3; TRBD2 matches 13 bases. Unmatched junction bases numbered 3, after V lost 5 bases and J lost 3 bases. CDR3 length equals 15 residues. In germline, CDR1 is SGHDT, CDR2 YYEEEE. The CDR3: CASSSLAGGTDTQYF. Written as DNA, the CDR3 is TGTGCCAGCAGTTCACTAGCGGGGGGGACAGATACGCAGTATTTT. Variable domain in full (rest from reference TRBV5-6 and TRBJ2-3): DAGVTQSPTHLIKTRGQQVTLRCSPKSGHDTVSWYQQALGQGPQFIFQYYEEEERQRGNFPDRFSGHQFPNYSSELNVNALLLGDSALYLCASSSLAGGTDTQYFGPGTRLTVL.

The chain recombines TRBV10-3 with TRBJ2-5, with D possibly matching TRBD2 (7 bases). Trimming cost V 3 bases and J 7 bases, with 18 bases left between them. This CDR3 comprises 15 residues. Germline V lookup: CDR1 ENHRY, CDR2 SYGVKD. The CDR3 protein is CAISDPGGQLGTQYF. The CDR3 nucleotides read TGTGCCATCAGTGATCCGGGGGGCCAATTGGGGACCCAGTACTTC.

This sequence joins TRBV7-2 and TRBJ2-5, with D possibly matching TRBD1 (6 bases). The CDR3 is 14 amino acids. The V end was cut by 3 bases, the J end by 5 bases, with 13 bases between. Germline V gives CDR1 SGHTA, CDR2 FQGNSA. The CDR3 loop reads CASSFIQGGETQYF. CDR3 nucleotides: TGTGCCAGCAGCTTCATACAGGGCGGGGAGACCCAGTACTTC.

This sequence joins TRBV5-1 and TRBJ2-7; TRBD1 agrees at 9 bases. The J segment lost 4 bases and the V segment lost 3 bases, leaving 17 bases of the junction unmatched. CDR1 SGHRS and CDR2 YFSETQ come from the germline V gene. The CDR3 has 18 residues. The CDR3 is CASSSQGIRQGERYEQYF. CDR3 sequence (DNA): TGCGCCAGCAGCTCCCAAGGAATTAGACAGGGGGAAAGGTACGAGCAGTACTTC.

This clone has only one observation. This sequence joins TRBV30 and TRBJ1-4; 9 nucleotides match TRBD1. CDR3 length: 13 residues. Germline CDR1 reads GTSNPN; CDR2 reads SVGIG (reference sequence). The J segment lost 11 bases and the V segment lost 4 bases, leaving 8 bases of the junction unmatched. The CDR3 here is CAWNPGQGRKLFF. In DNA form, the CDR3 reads TGTGCCTGGAACCCGGGACAGGGTCGGAAACTGTTTTTT.

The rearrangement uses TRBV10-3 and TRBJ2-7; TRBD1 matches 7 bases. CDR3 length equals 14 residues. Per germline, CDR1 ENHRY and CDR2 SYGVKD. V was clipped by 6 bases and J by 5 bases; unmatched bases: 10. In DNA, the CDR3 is TGTGCCATCAGGGCGACAGGGTCGGGCCACGAGCAGTACTTC. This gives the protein CAIRATGSGHEQYF.

This CDR3 reads CASSGEFRVGSPLHF. The CDR3, as DNA: TGTGCCAGCAGTGGAGAGTTCAGGGTGGGTTCACCCCTCCACTTT. The gene calls are TRBV6-1 and TRBJ1-6, with D maybe TRBD1 (5 bases). The CDR3 sequence is 15 residues long. Germline CDR1 is MNHNS and CDR2 is SASEGT. The ends were cut back, 4 bases at V and 9 bases at J, with 16 bases in the middle.

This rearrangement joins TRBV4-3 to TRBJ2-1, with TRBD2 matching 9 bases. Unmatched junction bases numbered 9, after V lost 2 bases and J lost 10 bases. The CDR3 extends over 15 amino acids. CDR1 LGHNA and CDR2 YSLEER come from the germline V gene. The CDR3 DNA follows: TGCGCCAGCAGCCAACAGCTAGCGGGAATGGGAGAGCAGTTCTTC. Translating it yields CASSQQLAGMGEQFF.

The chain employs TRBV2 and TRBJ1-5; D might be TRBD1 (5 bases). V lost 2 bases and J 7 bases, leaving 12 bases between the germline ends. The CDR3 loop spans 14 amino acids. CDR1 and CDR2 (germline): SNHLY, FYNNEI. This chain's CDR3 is CASSEQGYRQPQHF. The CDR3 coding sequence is TGTGCCAGCAGTGAACAGGGATACAGACAGCCCCAGCATTTT.

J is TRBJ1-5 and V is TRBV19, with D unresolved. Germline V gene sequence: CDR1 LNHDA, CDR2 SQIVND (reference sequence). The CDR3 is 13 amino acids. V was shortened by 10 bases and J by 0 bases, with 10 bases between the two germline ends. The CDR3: CATAGYSNQPQHF. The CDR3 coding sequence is TGTGCCACGGCAGGATATAGCAATCAGCCCCAGCATTTT.

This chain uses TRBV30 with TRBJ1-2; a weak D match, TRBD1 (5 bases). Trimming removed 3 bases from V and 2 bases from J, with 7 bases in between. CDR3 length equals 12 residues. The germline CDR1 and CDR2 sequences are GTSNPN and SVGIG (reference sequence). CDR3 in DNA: TGTGCCTGGAGCAGGGAAAACTATGGCTACACCTTC. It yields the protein CAWSRENYGYTF.

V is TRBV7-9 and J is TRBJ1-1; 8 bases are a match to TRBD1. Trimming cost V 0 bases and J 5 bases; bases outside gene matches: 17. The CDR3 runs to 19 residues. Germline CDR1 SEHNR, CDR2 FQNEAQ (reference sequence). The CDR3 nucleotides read TGTGCCAGCAGCTTAGCACCGGGACAGGAGGGTCCCGGCGGGACTGAAGCTTTCTTT. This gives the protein CASSLAPGQEGPGGTEAFF.

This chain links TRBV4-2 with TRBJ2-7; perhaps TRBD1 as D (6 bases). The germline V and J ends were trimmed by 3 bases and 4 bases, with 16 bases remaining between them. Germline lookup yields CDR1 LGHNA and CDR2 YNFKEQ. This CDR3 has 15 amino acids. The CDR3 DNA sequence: TGTGCCAGCAGCCAGGAGGACAGTGGCTTTTACGAGCAGTACTTC. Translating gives CASSQEDSGFYEQYF.

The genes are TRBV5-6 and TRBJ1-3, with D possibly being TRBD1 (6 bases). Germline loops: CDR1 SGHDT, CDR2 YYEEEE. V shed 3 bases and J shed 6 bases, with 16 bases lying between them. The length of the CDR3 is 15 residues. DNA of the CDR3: TGTGCCAGCAGCTCGCCCGGGACACCGAAAAACACCATATATTTT. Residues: CASSSPGTPKNTIYF.

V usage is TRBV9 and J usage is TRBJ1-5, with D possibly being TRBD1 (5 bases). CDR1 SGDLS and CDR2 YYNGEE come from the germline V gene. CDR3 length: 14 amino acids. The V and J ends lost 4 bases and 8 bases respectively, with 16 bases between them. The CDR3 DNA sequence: TGTGCCAGCAGCCCAAACGGAGGAGGGGAGCCCCAGCATTTT. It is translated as CASSPNGGGEPQHF.

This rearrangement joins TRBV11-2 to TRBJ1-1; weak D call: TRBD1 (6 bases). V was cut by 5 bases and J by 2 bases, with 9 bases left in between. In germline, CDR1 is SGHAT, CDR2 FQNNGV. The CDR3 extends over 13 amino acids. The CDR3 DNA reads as TGTGCCAGCAGCCTGGACAGCAACACTGAAGCTTTCTTT. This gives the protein CASSLDSNTEAFF.